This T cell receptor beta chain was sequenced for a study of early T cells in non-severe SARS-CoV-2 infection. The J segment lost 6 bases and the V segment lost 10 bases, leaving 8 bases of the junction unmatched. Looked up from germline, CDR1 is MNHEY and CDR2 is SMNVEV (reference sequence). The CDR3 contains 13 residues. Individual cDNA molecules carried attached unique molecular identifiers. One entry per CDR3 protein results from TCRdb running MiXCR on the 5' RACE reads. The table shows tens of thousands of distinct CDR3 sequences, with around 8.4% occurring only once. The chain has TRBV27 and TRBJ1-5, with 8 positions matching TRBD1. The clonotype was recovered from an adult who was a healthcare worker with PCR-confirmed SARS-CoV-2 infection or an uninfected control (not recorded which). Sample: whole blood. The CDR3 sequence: CATRGQGPQPQHF. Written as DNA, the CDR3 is TGTGCCACTAGAGGACAGGGCCCTCAGCCCCAGCATTTT.